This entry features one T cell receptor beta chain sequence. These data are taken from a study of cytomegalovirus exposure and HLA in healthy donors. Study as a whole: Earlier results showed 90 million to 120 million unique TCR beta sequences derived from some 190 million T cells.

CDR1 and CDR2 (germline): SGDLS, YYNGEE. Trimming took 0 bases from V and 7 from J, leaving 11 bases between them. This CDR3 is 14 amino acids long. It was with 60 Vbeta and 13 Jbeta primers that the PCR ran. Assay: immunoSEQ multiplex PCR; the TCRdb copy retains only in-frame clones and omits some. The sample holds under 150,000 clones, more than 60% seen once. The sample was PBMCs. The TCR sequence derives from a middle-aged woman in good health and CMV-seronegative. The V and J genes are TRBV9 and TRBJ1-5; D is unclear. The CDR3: CASSVDGVGQPQHF. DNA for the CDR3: TGTGCCAGCAGCGTAGACGGGGTAGGGCAGCCCCAGCATTTT.